One sample yielded the 27 T cell receptor beta chains listed below, sequenced in a study of immune reconstitution after stem cell transplant in scleroderma. TCRdb fed the RT-PCR reads into MiXCR, producing one record per CDR3 protein. The repertoire has approximately 1,600 distinct CDR3 sequences, 6% to 8.5% of them found once; the top ten carry around a fifth. Specimen collection occurred before or after autologous hematopoietic stem cell transplantation (not recorded which). The receptors originated from a male donor with systemic sclerosis.

This clonotype is medium-sized (0.01 to 0.1%) in the sample. The rearrangement joins TRBV2 to TRBJ2-7; the match to TRBD1 covers 8 bases. Trimming took 10 bases from V and 3 from J; bases not matched to a gene: 5. Germline CDR1 is SNHLY and CDR2 is FYNNEI. The length of the CDR3 is 12 residues. The CDR3 sequence: CATRTGRYEQYF. CDR3 coding DNA: TGTGCCACCAGGACAGGGCGCTACGAGCAGTACTTC.

In its sample, this clonotype is medium-sized (0.01 to 0.1%). This chain connects TRBV12-3 or TRBV12-4 to TRBJ1-2, with TRBD1 matching over 9 bases. V shed 7 bases and J 4 bases; nucleotides not matched to a gene: 10. CDR3 length: 15 amino acids. The CDR3 protein is CASTLAGTGTYGYTF. The CDR3 DNA sequence: TGTGCCAGCACTCTAGCCGGGACAGGGACCTATGGCTACACCTTC.

There are many counts of this clonotype. The chain combines TRBV5-5 with TRBJ2-7, with D tentatively TRBD2 (7 bases). CDR1 and CDR2 (germline): SGHKS, YYEKEE (reference sequence). V was shortened by 4 bases and J by 4 bases, with 24 bases between the two germline ends. The CDR3 length is 17 residues. The CDR3 spells CASSTTGGTPGPYEQYF. CDR3 nucleotides: TGTGCCAGCAGCACGACGGGGGGCACCCCGGGACCTTACGAGCAGTACTTC.

This clonotype is medium-sized. The rearrangement uses TRBV29-1 and TRBJ2-1; 9 nucleotides line up with TRBD1. CDR1 is SQVTM and CDR2 is ANQGSEA in the germline V gene. The V and J ends lost 7 bases and 4 bases, in that order; junction bases with no gene match: 5. The CDR3 is made up of 13 amino acids. The chain's CDR3 is CSGRQGGYNEQFF. The CDR3 DNA follows: TGCAGCGGACGACAGGGGGGTTACAATGAGCAGTTCTTC.

By share of the sample, this clonotype is large. The chain employs TRBV20-1 and TRBJ2-3; TRBD1 matches 8 bases. The CDR3 is made up of 15 amino acids. V lost 3 bases and J lost 9; bases outside the gene matches: 14. Per germline, CDR1 DFQATT and CDR2 SNEGSKA (reference sequence). The CDR3 DNA reads TGCAGTGCTAGTCCCAGGCAGGGGGCTCCCTGGACGCAGTATTTT. Translation gives CSASPRQGAPWTQYF.

Within the sample, this clonotype is medium-sized (0.01 to 0.1%). The genes are TRBV7-9 and TRBJ2-1; D gene uncertain. Germline CDR1 is SEHNR and CDR2 is FQNEAQ (reference sequence). The CDR3 sequence is 14 residues long. V was pared by 1 base and J by 6 bases, with 10 bases between. This CDR3 reads CASSLVLQPNEQFF. CDR3 coding DNA: TGTGCCAGCAGCTTAGTGCTACAGCCCAATGAGCAGTTCTTC.

This clonotype is medium-sized. The gene calls are TRBV7-2 and TRBJ2-7, with TRBD2 as a possible D gene (6 bases). V lost 1 base, J lost 0 bases, and 10 bases lay in between. This CDR3 has 15 amino acids. Germline CDR1 reads SGHTA; CDR2 reads FQGNSA. This CDR3 reads CASSLGGTTSYEQYF. For the CDR3, the DNA is TGTGCCAGCAGCTTAGGCGGGACCACCTCCTACGAGCAGTACTTC. The full variable domain, its missing parts supplied by reference TRBV7-2 and TRBJ2-7, is GAGVSQSPSNKVTEKGKDVELRCDPISGHTALYWYRQSLGQGLEFLIYFQGNSAPDKSGLPSDRFSAERTGGSVSTLTIQRTQQEDSAVYLCASSLGGTTSYEQYFGPGTRLTVT.

This clonotype is medium-sized (0.01 to 0.1%) by share. The V gene is TRBV27, the J gene TRBJ1-1, with D maybe TRBD1 (6 bases). The CDR3 has 14 residues. V was clipped by 6 bases and J by 5 bases, with 16 bases between them. Germline V gene data show CDR1 as MNHEY and CDR2 as SMNVEV (reference sequence). This CDR3 reads CASSSNRDGTEAFF. The CDR3 bases are TGTGCCAGCAGCTCTAACAGGGATGGAACTGAAGCTTTCTTT.

Sample share makes this clonotype medium-sized. J is TRBJ2-1 and V is TRBV2, with 10 bases that match TRBD2. In germline, CDR1 is SNHLY, CDR2 FYNNEI. CDR3 size: 15 residues. Trimming at V came to 6 bases and at J to 4 bases, leaving 6 bases not matched to a gene. The CDR3 DNA follows: TGTGCCAGCAGCCGAGTTAGCGGGGGGTACAATGAGCAGTTCTTC. It yields the protein CASSRVSGGYNEQFF.

This clonotype is medium-sized in the sample. This CDR3 is CASSLTGYGGKETQYF. The CDR3 nucleotides read TGCGCCAGCAGCTTGACAGGGTATGGGGGTAAAGAGACCCAGTACTTC. The genes are TRBV5-1 and TRBJ2-5; a weak D match, TRBD1 (6 bases). CDR1 is SGHRS and CDR2 is YFSETQ in the germline V gene. The CDR3 runs 16 residues. Between the trimmed V and J ends, which lost 1 base and 3 bases, there was a span of 16 bases.

This clonotype was counted many times. The chain couples TRBV2 to TRBJ2-7; D remains ambiguous. This CDR3 is built from 14 residues. With 7 bases removed from V and 1 base from J, the gap between germline ends came to 14 bases. Germline V CDR1 and CDR2: SNHLY, FYNNEI. As DNA, the CDR3 is TGTGCCAGCAAGGGAAGGTTAGTTTCCTACGAGCAGTACTTC. Encoded protein: CASKGRLVSYEQYF.

This clonotype qualifies as medium-sized (0.01 to 0.1%). The V call is TRBV5-1, the J call TRBJ1-6; D is unresolved. Trimming cost V 0 bases and J 6 bases, with 10 bases left between them. The CDR3 is 15 amino acids. Germline V gene data show CDR1 as SGHRS and CDR2 as YFSETQ. This CDR3 reads CASSLEVMSNSPLHF. CDR3 DNA: TGCGCCAGCAGCTTGGAAGTTATGAGTAATTCACCCCTCCACTTT.

This clonotype is hyperexpanded in the sample. V is TRBV20-1 and J is TRBJ1-2; D might be TRBD1 (5 bases). The V end was cut by 5 bases, the J end by 2 bases, with 15 bases between. CDR3 length: 14 amino acids. CDR1 and CDR2 from the germline V gene are DFQATT and SNEGSKA (reference sequence). Here the CDR3 DNA reads TGCAGTGCTTTTGTCACGGGGGTAAACTATGGCTACACCTTC. It yields the protein CSAFVTGVNYGYTF.

Judged by abundance, this clonotype is large. CDR3 nucleotide sequence: TGTGCCAGCAGTTATGGGATTACGGGGCACACTGAAGCTTTCTTT. Amino acids: CASSYGITGHTEAFF. This chain uses TRBV6-5 with TRBJ1-1; a weak D match, TRBD1 (5 bases). This CDR3 comprises 15 residues. Germline V CDR1 and CDR2: MNHEY, SVGAGI. V lost 3 bases and J 3 bases, leaving 14 bases between the germline ends.

V and J are TRBV4-1 and TRBJ2-7; perhaps TRBD1 as D (6 bases). CDR3 size: 14 residues. Germline-derived CDR1 and CDR2 are MGHRA and YSYEKL. Trimming took off 4 bases at V and 2 bases at J, with 12 bases between the two ends. In DNA form, the CDR3 reads TGCGCCAGCAGCCTCCTGGACAGAGCCTACGAGCAGTACTTC. Residues: CASSLLDRAYEQYF.

This clonotype was seen ten or more times. The J gene is TRBJ2-4, the V gene TRBV2; 7 bases fit TRBD1. J was trimmed by 5 bases and V by 7 bases; bases with no gene match: 8. Germline V gives CDR1 SNHLY, CDR2 FYNNEI. The CDR3 length is 14 residues. CDR3 sequence reads: CASTRQGAENIQYF. The CDR3 nucleotides are TGTGCCAGCACTAGACAGGGTGCGGAAAACATTCAGTACTTC.

This clonotype rates as medium-sized. The chain carries TRBV2 and TRBJ2-5; TRBD2 matches 8 bases. The germline gives CDR1 SNHLY, CDR2 FYNNEI. The CDR3 is 16 amino acids. With V trimmed by 2 bases and J by 4 bases, 9 bases remained unmatched. The CDR3 protein is CASSEPGSGDVETQYF. The DNA of the CDR3 is TGTGCCAGCAGTGAACCAGGTAGCGGGGATGTAGAGACCCAGTACTTC.

Points on this clonotype: At one end the junction does not follow the germline gene, possibly because of a read error. The CDR3 loop is CAGSLDPTGGVEIQYF. The DNA for the CDR3 is TGTGCCGGCAGCTTAGACCCGACAGGGGGCGTGGAGATCCAGTACTTC. The J gene is TRBJ2-5, the V gene TRBV11-2, with 10 positions matching TRBD1. The CDR3 has 16 residues. Germline CDR1 SGHAT, CDR2 FQNNGV.

Remarks on this clonotype: Compared with germline, one end of the junction differs, possibly owing to a read error. This rearrangement joins TRBV5-1 to TRBJ2-1, with 7 bases fitting TRBD1. There are 14 residues in the CDR3. Looked up from germline, CDR1 is SGHRS and CDR2 is YFSETQ. CDR3 in DNA: TGCGCCAGCAGCTTGGGCCCCGCCGACAGGGTTAGGCTCTTC. This translates into CASSLGPADRVRLF.

By share of the sample, this clonotype is medium-sized. The J gene is TRBJ2-7, the V gene TRBV2; D is ambiguous. V shed 6 bases and J shed 1 base, with 13 bases lying between them. The CDR3 contains 14 residues. Per the germline V gene, CDR1 is SNHLY and CDR2 is FYNNEI. CDR3: CASSFKRTSYEQYF. In DNA, the CDR3 is TGTGCCAGCAGCTTTAAACGAACTTCCTACGAGCAGTACTTC. The full variable domain, in which reference TRBV2 and TRBJ2-7 provide the parts outside the CDR3, is EPEVTQTPSHQVTQMGQEVILRCVPISNHLYFYWYRQILGQKVEFLVSFYNNEISEKSEIFDDQFSVERPDGSNFTLKIRSTKLEDSAMYFCASSFKRTSYEQYFGPGTRLTVT.

This clonotype was seen repeatedly, ten times or more. This chain links TRBV6-1 with TRBJ2-1, with D unclear. The CDR3 consists of 14 residues. Looked up from germline, CDR1 is MNHNS and CDR2 is SASEGT. V was pared by 6 bases and J by 12 bases, with 21 bases between. CDR3 sequence: CASRRPDPQSGQFF. CDR3 nucleotide sequence: TGTGCCAGCAGGCGGCCAGATCCACAATCAGGGCAGTTCTTC.

By sample fraction, this clonotype is medium-sized. The CDR3, as DNA: TGCAGTGCTAAATTTTTGGTCGGACCCCTCCACTTT. This encodes CSAKFLVGPLHF. The rearrangement joins TRBV20-1 to TRBJ1-6; D is unclear. CDR1 is DFQATT and CDR2 is SNEGSKA in the germline V gene (reference sequence). The CDR3 has 12 amino acids. V dropped 4 bases and J dropped 12 bases, with 13 bases sitting between them.

This clonotype is termed medium-sized (0.01 to 0.1%). The chain combines TRBV5-6 with TRBJ1-1; 8 nucleotides match TRBD1. Trimming removed 2 bases from V and 0 bases from J; junction bases left unmatched: 6. CDR1 and CDR2 (germline): SGHDT, YYEEEE. The CDR3 runs 16 residues. The CDR3: CASSFAGGRMNTEAFF. CDR3 nucleotide sequence: TGTGCCAGCAGCTTCGCAGGGGGCAGGATGAACACTGAAGCTTTCTTT.

This clonotype is medium-sized within its sample. The chain recombines TRBV5-1 with TRBJ1-1, with D possibly TRBD1 on 5 matching bases. The CDR3 is made up of 15 amino acids. The ends were cut back, 1 base at V and 1 base at J, with 11 bases in the middle. Germline values: CDR1 SGHRS, CDR2 YFSETQ. The CDR3 region has the DNA TGCGCCAGCAGCTTGCCCGACAGTACGAACACTGAAGCTTTCTTT. This sequence encodes CASSLPDSTNTEAFF. The full variable domain, with the rest looked up from reference TRBV5-1 and TRBJ1-1, is KAGVTQTPRYLIKTRGQQVTLSCSPISGHRSVSWYQQTPGQGLQFLFEYFSETQRNKGNFPGRFSGRQFSNSRSEMNVSTLELGDSALYLCASSLPDSTNTEAFFGQGTRLTVV.

By sample share, this clonotype is large (0.1 to 1%). The V call is TRBV20-1, the J call TRBJ1-5; tentative D call: TRBD1 (5 bases). This CDR3 is built from 15 residues. The V end was cut by 1 base, the J end by 0 bases, with 10 bases between. Germline V CDR1 and CDR2: DFQATT, SNEGSKA (reference sequence). CDR3 sequence: CSARVRGVSNQPQHF. CDR3 bases: TGCAGTGCTAGAGTCCGGGGGGTTAGCAATCAGCCCCAGCATTTT.

By share of the sample, this clonotype is medium-sized. The V call is TRBV2, the J call TRBJ1-1; D gene uncertain. V was pared by 4 bases and J by 0 bases, with 15 bases between. The CDR3 is made up of 16 amino acids. Germline V gene sequence: CDR1 SNHLY, CDR2 FYNNEI. CDR3 DNA sequence: TGTGCCAGCAGTGCCCCACTACGGGTAATGAACACTGAAGCTTTCTTT. It is translated as CASSAPLRVMNTEAFF.

This clonotype is labeled as large. This chain uses TRBV5-1 with TRBJ2-7, with 8 bases that match TRBD1. CDR1 is SGHRS and CDR2 is YFSETQ in the germline V gene. J was trimmed by 5 bases and V by 0 bases; bases with no gene match: 4. This CDR3 has 14 amino acids. The CDR3 coding sequence is TGCGCCAGCAGCTTGGAGACAGGGGTACACGAGCAGTACTTC. Translation: CASSLETGVHEQYF.